These 22 T cell receptor beta chains were all obtained from the same sample, sequenced in a study of blood T cells in healthy people across ages. The authors ran a second PCR of 7 to 11 cycles using a sample-barcoded 5' primer and a J-beta primer mix. TCRdb called the 5' RACE reads again in MiXCR, with one record for every CDR3 protein. The repertoire holds about 900,000 distinct CDR3 sequences, with approximately 67% as singletons. Source material: blood. The origin of the receptors is a man in his thirties or forties in good health.

This clonotype turned up a few times. V and J are TRBV20-1 and TRBJ2-1; 10 bases map to TRBD2. The germline CDR1 and CDR2 sequences are DFQATT and SNEGSKA (reference sequence). The CDR3 spans 16 residues. The junction had 5 bases not matched to a gene; V was cut back by 3 bases and J by 0 bases. The CDR3: CSASTSGASSYNEQFF. CDR3 nucleotide sequence: TGCAGTGCTAGTACTAGCGGGGCAAGCTCCTACAATGAGCAGTTCTTC.

This clonotype was seen a handful of times. This chain joins TRBV20-1 and TRBJ1-5; D not certain. Germline-derived CDR1 and CDR2 are DFQATT and SNEGSKA (reference sequence). This CDR3 has 12 amino acids. Trimming removed 6 bases from V and 3 bases from J, with 9 bases in between. The CDR3 loop reads CSANRANQPQHF. The CDR3, as DNA: TGCAGTGCCAACCGGGCCAATCAGCCCCAGCATTTT.

The CDR3 spells CASRNSGGDEKLFF. CDR3 DNA sequence: TGTGCCAGCAGGAATAGCGGGGGGGATGAAAAACTGTTTTTT. This sequence joins TRBV7-2 and TRBJ1-4; maybe TRBD1 (5 bases). Germline loops: CDR1 SGHTA, CDR2 FQGNSA. V lost 6 bases and J 6 bases, leaving 14 bases between the germline ends. The CDR3 loop spans 14 amino acids.

This clonotype showed up just a few times. This chain links TRBV7-2 with TRBJ2-1; maybe TRBD2 (7 bases). With 1 base removed from V and 10 bases from J, the gap between germline ends came to 20 bases. The CDR3 covers 16 residues. CDR1 is SGHTA, CDR2 FQGNSA, per germline. CDR3 sequence: CASSLVGGGPIWEQFF. DNA of the CDR3: TGTGCCAGCAGCTTAGTAGGGGGGGGGCCTATCTGGGAGCAGTTCTTC.

This clonotype was observed a few times. The chain links TRBV30 to TRBJ1-2, with D uncertain. From germline, CDR1 is GTSNPN and CDR2 SVGIG (reference sequence). CDR3 size: 15 residues. V lost 0 bases to trimming and J lost 6 bases, with 17 bases between them. CDR3 sequence reads: CAWSVQGGPIHGYTF. CDR3 sequence (DNA): TGTGCCTGGAGTGTACAAGGAGGCCCCATACATGGCTACACCTTC.

This clonotype was detected a few times. V usage is TRBV10-2 and J usage is TRBJ2-5; 13 nucleotides line up with TRBD2. V gave up 2 bases and J gave up 0 bases; unmatched junction bases: 6. CDR3 length equals 18 residues. In germline, CDR1 is WSHSY, CDR2 SAAADI. The CDR3 DNA is TGCGCCAGCAGTGAGAGGGGACTAGCGGGACCGTACCAAGAGACCCAGTACTTC. This codes for CASSERGLAGPYQETQYF.

This chain joins TRBV10-3 and TRBJ1-2; D is unclear. The V end lost 2 bases, the J end lost 5 bases, and 9 bases lay between the germline ends. Germline lookup yields CDR1 ENHRY and CDR2 SYGVKD. The CDR3 is 13 residues long. CDR3: CAISEGAGYGYTF. The CDR3 DNA is TGTGCCATCAGTGAGGGCGCGGGGTATGGCTACACCTTC.

The genes are TRBV4-3 and TRBJ1-2; the D gene is possibly TRBD1 (6 bases). The V gene lost 4 bases and the J gene lost 8 bases, with 14 bases spanning the gap. In germline, CDR1 is LGHNA, CDR2 YSLEER. This CDR3 is built from 13 residues. The CDR3 DNA reads TGCGCCAGCAGCCGGAACAGGGAGTGGGGCTACACCTTC. As protein: CASSRNREWGYTF.

This clonotype has just one count. Here the CDR3 DNA reads TGTGCCAGCAGTAAGGTTCAGGGTCCGCAGTATTTT. It yields the protein CASSKVQGPQYF. The chain employs TRBV2 and TRBJ2-3; possible D gene TRBD1, 5 bases. This CDR3 comprises 12 residues. V lost 5 bases, J lost 10 bases, and 13 bases lay in between. Germline CDR1 SNHLY, CDR2 FYNNEI. The full variable domain, rest sourced from reference TRBV2 and TRBJ2-3, is EPEVTQTPSHQVTQMGQEVILRCVPISNHLYFYWYRQILGQKVEFLVSFYNNEISEKSEIFDDQFSVERPDGSNFTLKIRSTKLEDSAMYFCASSKVQGPQYFGPGTRLTVL.

The chain uses TRBV3-1 and TRBJ1-2, with D possibly being TRBD1 (6 bases). Trimming left V 1 base short and J 4 bases short, with 10 bases between. This CDR3 comprises 14 residues. Germline lookup yields CDR1 LGHDT and CDR2 YNNKEL (reference sequence). The CDR3 nucleotides are TGTGCCAGCAGCCAAGTCGGGACAATCTATGGCTACACCTTC. It translates to CASSQVGTIYGYTF.

The chain uses TRBV5-8 and TRBJ2-1; D possibly corresponds to TRBD2 (5 bases). Germline-derived CDR1 and CDR2 are SGHTS and YDEGEE. This CDR3 region has 15 residues. Trimming took off 4 bases at V and 0 bases at J, with 11 bases between the two ends. The CDR3 is CASSPRGNSYNEQFF. The CDR3 coding sequence is TGTGCCAGCAGCCCACGGGGAAACTCCTACAATGAGCAGTTCTTC.

The sample holds many counts of this clonotype. The chain carries TRBV20-1 and TRBJ2-7, with 8 bases lining up with TRBD1. The junction had 10 bases not matched to a gene; V was cut back by 6 bases and J by 3 bases. From germline, CDR1 is DFQATT and CDR2 SNEGSKA (reference sequence). The CDR3 extends over 14 amino acids. The CDR3 region has the DNA TGCAGTGCCCAGGCCCAGGGGGCGATCTACGAGCAGTACTTC. Amino acid sequence: CSAQAQGAIYEQYF.

This clonotype was seen a handful of times. The chain carries TRBV4-3 and TRBJ1-2, with D possibly matching TRBD1 (5 bases). Trimming left V 0 bases short and J 2 bases short, with 10 bases between. The CDR3 extends over 15 amino acids. Germline V CDR1 and CDR2: LGHNA, YSLEER. CDR3 coding DNA: TGCGCCAGCAGCCAAGATTCCAAGGGGAACTATGGCTACACCTTC. The encoded protein is CASSQDSKGNYGYTF.

The CDR3 spells CASSKGRGPYEQYF. The CDR3 DNA follows: TGTGCCAGCAGTAAAGGGAGGGGCCCCTACGAGCAGTACTTC. The V call is TRBV6-5, the J call TRBJ2-7; 7 nucleotides line up with TRBD2. The CDR3 totals 14 residues. The V gene's germline CDR1 is MNHEY and CDR2 SVGAGI. V was clipped by 5 bases and J by 2 bases; unmatched bases: 6.

This chain uses TRBV6-2 or TRBV6-3 with TRBJ2-7; D ambiguous. The V gene's germline CDR1 is MNHEY and CDR2 SVGEGT. This CDR3 has 14 residues. V was pared by 7 bases and J by 0 bases, with 13 bases between. The CDR3 DNA reads as TGTGCCAGCAAGCAAGAGTTGATCTCCTACGAGCAGTACTTC. Encoded protein: CASKQELISYEQYF.

This clonotype occurred once. This rearrangement joins TRBV5-4 to TRBJ1-5, with TRBD1 matching over 10 bases. The CDR3 contains 19 residues. Germline V gene lookup returns CDR1 SGHNT and CDR2 YYREEE (reference sequence). The ends lost 2 bases at V and 5 bases at J; junction bases unmatched: 16. In nucleotides, the CDR3 is TGTGCCAGCAGCTTCGTCACCGGGACAGGGGCTTTCGGGGATCAGCCCCAGCATTTT. It translates to CASSFVTGTGAFGDQPQHF.

This chain uses TRBV28 with TRBJ2-7; weak D call: TRBD2 (6 bases). The CDR3 is 13 residues long. V was pared by 8 bases and J by 0 bases, with 11 bases between. The germline V gene has CDR1 MDHEN and CDR2 SYDVKM. CDR3 nucleotide sequence: TGTGCCAGCCTTCGGGGGAACTCCTACGAGCAGTACTTC. This translates into CASLRGNSYEQYF.

This clonotype has only a few counts. This rearrangement joins TRBV6-2 or TRBV6-3 to TRBJ2-3; no reliable D call. This CDR3 has 16 amino acids. The germline V and J ends were trimmed by 6 bases and 4 bases, with 20 bases remaining between them. Germline V gene data show CDR1 as MNHEY and CDR2 as SVGEGT. CDR3 in amino acids: CASSPVEIGIPDTQYF. Written as DNA, the CDR3 is TGTGCCAGCAGCCCCGTGGAGATTGGTATTCCAGATACGCAGTATTTT.

The chain uses TRBV10-3 and TRBJ1-2; 8 nucleotides match TRBD1. This CDR3 has 15 residues. The V gene end was trimmed by 4 bases and the J gene end by 0 bases; junction bases not matched to a gene: 4. Germline CDR1 ENHRY, CDR2 SYGVKD. For the CDR3, the DNA is TGTGCCATCAGTGGCGGACAGGGAGCTAACTATGGCTACACCTTC. Protein sequence: CAISGGQGANYGYTF.

This clonotype occurred once. This chain connects TRBV4-3 to TRBJ2-1; 10 nucleotides match TRBD2. Germline loops: CDR1 LGHNA, CDR2 YSLEER. This CDR3 has 17 residues. V shed 5 bases and J 7 bases; nucleotides not matched to a gene: 14. The CDR3 DNA follows: TGCGCCAGCAGCTCGCTAGCGGGGGCCCGCAGTGAAAATGAGCAGTTCTTC. It codes for CASSSLAGARSENEQFF.

This chain uses TRBV9 with TRBJ2-7; D remains unclear. Germline V gene lookup returns CDR1 SGDLS and CDR2 YYNGEE. CDR3 length: 13 residues. V was pared by 0 bases and J by 2 bases, with 6 bases between. For the CDR3, the DNA is TGTGCCAGCAGCGTAGAACTTACCTACGAGCAGTACTTC. It codes for CASSVELTYEQYF.

The chain joins TRBV27 to TRBJ2-2, with unresolved D. Trimming removed 4 bases from V and 6 bases from J, with 9 bases in between. The CDR3 runs to 13 residues. Germline V gene data show CDR1 as MNHEY and CDR2 as SMNVEV (reference sequence). For the CDR3, the DNA is TGTGCCAGCAGTTCTCTCCCGGCCGGGGAGCTGTTTTTT. Its translation is CASSSLPAGELFF.